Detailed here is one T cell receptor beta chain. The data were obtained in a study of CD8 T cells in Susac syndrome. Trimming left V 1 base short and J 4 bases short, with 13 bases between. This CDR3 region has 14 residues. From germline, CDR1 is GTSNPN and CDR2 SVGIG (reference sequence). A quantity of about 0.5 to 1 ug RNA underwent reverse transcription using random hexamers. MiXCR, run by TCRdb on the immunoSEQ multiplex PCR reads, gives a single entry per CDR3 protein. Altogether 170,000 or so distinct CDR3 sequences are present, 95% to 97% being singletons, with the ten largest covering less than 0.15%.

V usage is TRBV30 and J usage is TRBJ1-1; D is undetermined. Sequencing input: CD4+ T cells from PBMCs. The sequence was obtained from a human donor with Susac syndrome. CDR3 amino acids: CAWSGIRWGTEAFF. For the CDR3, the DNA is TGTGCCTGGAGTGGCATTCGGTGGGGCACTGAAGCTTTCTTT.